The present TCR beta chain was sequenced within a study of shared clonotypes between healthy human individuals. The CDR3 consists of 17 residues. Germline-derived CDR1 and CDR2 are SEHNR and FQNEAQ (reference sequence). The J segment lost 10 bases and the V segment lost 1 base, leaving 13 bases of the junction unmatched. Positively selected for CCR7, the CD45RO-negative cells used as naive CD8 cells excluded terminally differentiated effector memory CD45RA+ cells. Using immunoSEQ multiplex PCR, the repertoire was profiled, and TCRdb retains in-frame clones only, with some absent. The data contain about 870,000 clones, around 92% of them seen just once; the ten biggest clones take up nearly 25%.

Sample: naive CD8+ T cells sorted from blood. This TCR derives from a man aged 25 to 45 in good health. This sequence joins TRBV7-9 and TRBJ2-5, with TRBD1 matching 12 bases. CDR3 in DNA: TGTGCCAGCAGCTTAGTTCCGGGACAGGGGGCCGCCGCGGGCCAGTACTTC. As protein: CASSLVPGQGAAAGQYF.